A selection of T cell receptor beta chains follows, all from one sample in a study of identical twins. Using its own MiXCR run on the 5' RACE reads, TCRdb lists one record per CDR3 protein. The data contain 570,000 or so distinct CDR3 sequences, more than 9% of them seen just once; the ten biggest clones take up 3%. The same sample was also used in a study of yellow fever vaccine responses in identical twins.

Material: PBMCs. Every receptor here comes from a young woman in good health. The CDR3 runs from the conserved cysteine through the conserved F or W. Each record gives: V gene, D gene, clone size, J gene, CDR3 DNA, CDR3 protein. The D gene is left open where the match is weak. Only part of the rows carry a size: once, few, many, or a class if the clone is expanded.

V gene: TRBV27
D gene: -
clone size: many
J gene: TRBJ2-1
CDR3 DNA: TGTGCCGCTCAGGCCCGGAGGGACCACAATGAGCAGTTCTTC
CDR3 protein: CAAQARRDHNEQFF

V gene: TRBV20-1
D gene: TRBD2
clone size: many
J gene: TRBJ2-3
CDR3 DNA: TGCAGTTCGGAGCGGGGGGGCACAGATACGCAGTATTTT
CDR3 protein: CSSERGGTDTQYF

V gene: TRBV3-1
D gene: TRBD2
clone size: many
J gene: TRBJ2-5
CDR3 DNA: TGTGCCAGCGGGGGACTAGCGGGACAAGAGACCCAGTACTTC
CDR3 protein: CASGGLAGQETQYF

V gene: TRBV5-1
D gene: -
clone size: -
J gene: TRBJ2-2
CDR3 DNA: TGCGCCAGCAGCTTGCGAATTAGCGAGTTTGGCGGGGAGCTGTTTTTT
CDR3 protein: CASSLRISEFGGELFF

V gene: TRBV6-4
D gene: TRBD1
clone size: many
J gene: TRBJ2-2
CDR3 DNA: TGTGCCAGCAGCCTCGGACAGGGGGAAACCGGGGAGCTGTTTTTT
CDR3 protein: CASSLGQGETGELFF

V gene: TRBV6-2/TRBV6-3
D gene: -
clone size: -
J gene: TRBJ2-1
CDR3 DNA: TGTGCCAGCAGTTACGGGCTGGTCAATGAGCAGTTCTTC
CDR3 protein: CASSYGLVNEQFF

V gene: TRBV5-1
D gene: -
clone size: -
J gene: TRBJ1-1
CDR3 DNA: TGCGCCAGCAGCTTGGGGGCCTTTTTGAACACTGAAGCTTTCTTT
CDR3 protein: CASSLGAFLNTEAFF

V gene: TRBV6-1
D gene: TRBD1
clone size: many
J gene: TRBJ2-7
CDR3 DNA: TGTGCCAGCAGTGAAGGGACAGGGTTTTACGAGCAGTACTTC
CDR3 protein: CASSEGTGFYEQYF

V gene: TRBV4-3
D gene: -
clone size: many
J gene: TRBJ2-7
CDR3 DNA: TGCGCCAGCAGCCAAGCCTTTGGAGACACCAGGTTTACCGAGCAGTACTTC
CDR3 protein: CASSQAFGDTRFTEQYF

V gene: TRBV7-9
D gene: TRBD1
clone size: few
J gene: TRBJ2-7
CDR3 DNA: TGTGCCAGCAGCCCTCCCCTCTCGACAGGGGGAATATACGAGCAGTACTTC
CDR3 protein: CASSPPLSTGGIYEQYF

V gene: TRBV7-8
D gene: -
clone size: few
J gene: TRBJ2-7
CDR3 DNA: TGTGCCAGCAGCTCGGCCAGGGGCGTCTACGAGCAGTACTTC
CDR3 protein: CASSSARGVYEQYF

V gene: TRBV12-3/TRBV12-4
D gene: -
clone size: -
J gene: TRBJ2-5
CDR3 DNA: TGTGCCAGCACCCAGATGGCAGGGGAAGAGACCCAGTACTTC
CDR3 protein: CASTQMAGEETQYF

V gene: TRBV6-2/TRBV6-3
D gene: -
clone size: -
J gene: TRBJ2-2
CDR3 DNA: TGTGCCAGCAGTTATGAGGCGAGCACATTTCTGTCGAACACCGGGGAGATGTTTTTT
CDR3 protein: CASSYEASTFLSNTGEMFF

V gene: TRBV5-1
D gene: TRBD1
clone size: many
J gene: TRBJ1-1
CDR3 DNA: TGCGCCAGCAGCCCACCCACCGGGACAGAGAACACTGAAGCTTTCTTT
CDR3 protein: CASSPPTGTENTEAFF

V gene: TRBV11-2
D gene: TRBD2
clone size: -
J gene: TRBJ2-3
CDR3 DNA: TGTGCCAGCAGCTTGAACCGGGAGGGCCGGGATACGCAGTATTTT
CDR3 protein: CASSLNREGRDTQYF

V gene: TRBV30
D gene: -
clone size: -
J gene: TRBJ1-1
CDR3 DNA: TGTGCCTGGAGTGACGCGGGCGGAGGGTCGTACACTGAAGCTTTCTTT
CDR3 protein: CAWSDAGGGSYTEAFF

V gene: TRBV24-1
D gene: -
clone size: -
J gene: TRBJ2-1
CDR3 DNA: TGTGCCACCAGTGACCCCGGACCCTCCTCCTACAATGAGCAGTTCTTC
CDR3 protein: CATSDPGPSSYNEQFF

V gene: TRBV10-3
D gene: -
clone size: -
J gene: TRBJ1-1
CDR3 DNA: TGTGCCATCAGTGACAGCTTAAACACTGAAGCTTTCTTT
CDR3 protein: CAISDSLNTEAFF

V gene: TRBV7-6
D gene: TRBD2
clone size: many
J gene: TRBJ2-1
CDR3 DNA: TGTGCCAGCAGCTTAGCTCCGGGACTAGCGGGAGTTCACAATGAGCAGTTCTTC
CDR3 protein: CASSLAPGLAGVHNEQFF

V gene: TRBV7-3
D gene: TRBD1
clone size: -
J gene: TRBJ2-1
CDR3 DNA: TGTGCCAGCAGCTTATCCGGGACAGGAGTATACAATGAGCAGTTCTTC
CDR3 protein: CASSLSGTGVYNEQFF

V gene: TRBV20-1
D gene: -
clone size: -
J gene: TRBJ2-1
CDR3 DNA: TGCAGTGCATTAGTTACAGGGAAAAGCTCCTACAATGAGCAGTTCTTC
CDR3 protein: CSALVTGKSSYNEQFF

V gene: TRBV5-1
D gene: TRBD1
clone size: many
J gene: TRBJ2-1
CDR3 DNA: TGCGCCAGCAGGGGGACAGCCTACAATGAGCAGTTCTTC
CDR3 protein: CASRGTAYNEQFF

V gene: TRBV15
D gene: -
clone size: few
J gene: TRBJ1-4
CDR3 DNA: TGTGCCACCAGCACCGGGACGGCTAATGAAAAACTGTTTTTT
CDR3 protein: CATSTGTANEKLFF

V gene: TRBV15
D gene: TRBD1
clone size: many
J gene: TRBJ2-1
CDR3 DNA: TGTGCCACCAGCCAAGGGACAGGGGCCAATGAGCAGTTCTTC
CDR3 protein: CATSQGTGANEQFF

V gene: TRBV3-1
D gene: -
clone size: few
J gene: TRBJ1-6
CDR3 DNA: TGTGCCAGCAGCCGTGACAGAAGAAATTCACCCCTCCACTTT
CDR3 protein: CASSRDRRNSPLHF

V gene: TRBV12-3/TRBV12-4
D gene: TRBD2
clone size: many
J gene: TRBJ2-1
CDR3 DNA: TGTGCTTCGGGGACTAGCGGGAGCTCCTACAATGAGCAGTTCTTC
CDR3 protein: CASGTSGSSYNEQFF

V gene: TRBV20-1
D gene: TRBD2
clone size: few
J gene: TRBJ2-7
CDR3 DNA: TGCAGTGCTAGAGCTTTGGGACTAGCGGTCGATGATTCCTACGAGCAGTACTTC
CDR3 protein: CSARALGLAVDDSYEQYF

V gene: TRBV19
D gene: TRBD2
clone size: -
J gene: TRBJ2-1
CDR3 DNA: TGTGCCAGTAGTATCGGGCTAGCGGGGGGGGAGCAGTTCTTC
CDR3 protein: CASSIGLAGGEQFF

V gene: TRBV2
D gene: TRBD1
clone size: -
J gene: TRBJ2-1
CDR3 DNA: TGTGCCAGCCGGTTATCGACAGGGGAGTACAATGAGCAGTTCTTC
CDR3 protein: CASRLSTGEYNEQFF

V gene: TRBV7-9
D gene: TRBD1
clone size: many
J gene: TRBJ2-3
CDR3 DNA: TGTGCCAGCAGCTTTCGCCAGGGGGACGGAACAGATACGCAGTATTTT
CDR3 protein: CASSFRQGDGTDTQYF

V gene: TRBV7-6
D gene: TRBD2
clone size: -
J gene: TRBJ2-7
CDR3 DNA: TGTGCCAGCAGCTTTCACCAGCTAGCGGGAGTAATTCCACAATACGAGCAGTACTTC
CDR3 protein: CASSFHQLAGVIPQYEQYF

V gene: TRBV28
D gene: TRBD1
clone size: once
J gene: TRBJ2-5
CDR3 DNA: TGTGCCAGCAGACCACAGGGGCTCCAAGAGACCCAGTACTTC
CDR3 protein: CASRPQGLQETQYF

V gene: TRBV7-9
D gene: -
clone size: -
J gene: TRBJ2-7
CDR3 DNA: TGTGCCAGCAGCCTAGCAGGGCAGGGCTATAGCGAGCAGTACTTC
CDR3 protein: CASSLAGQGYSEQYF

V gene: TRBV29-1
D gene: TRBD1
clone size: few
J gene: TRBJ2-1
CDR3 DNA: TGCAGCGTGCGGCGGGACAGGGGGCCCCACAATGAGCAGTTCTTC
CDR3 protein: CSVRRDRGPHNEQFF

V gene: TRBV20-1
D gene: TRBD2
clone size: many
J gene: TRBJ2-1
CDR3 DNA: TGCAGTGCTCCTGTGGCGGGAGGGCCTGCCAATGAGCAGTTCTTC
CDR3 protein: CSAPVAGGPANEQFF

V gene: TRBV6-5
D gene: TRBD1
clone size: many
J gene: TRBJ2-1
CDR3 DNA: TGTGCCAGCAGTTACTCAAGGACAGGGTACAATGAGCAGTTCTTC
CDR3 protein: CASSYSRTGYNEQFF

V gene: TRBV27
D gene: TRBD1
clone size: few
J gene: TRBJ2-7
CDR3 DNA: TGTGCCAGCAGATGGGACAGGGGAACCTACGAGCAGTACTTC
CDR3 protein: CASRWDRGTYEQYF

V gene: TRBV4-1
D gene: TRBD1
clone size: -
J gene: TRBJ2-2
CDR3 DNA: TGCGCCAGCAGCCCCATTGGGACAGGGGGGACCGGGGAGCTGTTTTTT
CDR3 protein: CASSPIGTGGTGELFF

V gene: TRBV7-2
D gene: -
clone size: -
J gene: TRBJ2-5
CDR3 DNA: TGTGCCAGCAGCTTAGCGCTTGGACGGACCCAAGAGACCCAGTACTTC
CDR3 protein: CASSLALGRTQETQYF

V gene: TRBV5-1
D gene: -
clone size: -
J gene: TRBJ1-6
CDR3 DNA: TGCGCCAGCAGCTTGGGGGACGGTTCACCCCTCCACTTT
CDR3 protein: CASSLGDGSPLHF

V gene: TRBV20-1
D gene: -
clone size: few
J gene: TRBJ1-2
CDR3 DNA: TGCAGTGCTAGTGAGTCGACGGGAGGCTACACCTTC
CDR3 protein: CSASESTGGYTF

V gene: TRBV20-1
D gene: -
clone size: many
J gene: TRBJ2-7
CDR3 DNA: TGCAGTGCCGAGGACGATCCCGCCTACGAGCAGTACTTC
CDR3 protein: CSAEDDPAYEQYF

V gene: TRBV29-1
D gene: TRBD2
clone size: few
J gene: TRBJ2-1
CDR3 DNA: TGCAGCGTTGGGCTTAAGGGGAGGGTCCACAATGAGCAGTTCTTC
CDR3 protein: CSVGLKGRVHNEQFF

V gene: TRBV3-1
D gene: TRBD2
clone size: many
J gene: TRBJ2-7
CDR3 DNA: TGTGCCAGCAGCCAAGATCGGAGCGGGGGTATTTGGGAGCAGTACTTC
CDR3 protein: CASSQDRSGGIWEQYF